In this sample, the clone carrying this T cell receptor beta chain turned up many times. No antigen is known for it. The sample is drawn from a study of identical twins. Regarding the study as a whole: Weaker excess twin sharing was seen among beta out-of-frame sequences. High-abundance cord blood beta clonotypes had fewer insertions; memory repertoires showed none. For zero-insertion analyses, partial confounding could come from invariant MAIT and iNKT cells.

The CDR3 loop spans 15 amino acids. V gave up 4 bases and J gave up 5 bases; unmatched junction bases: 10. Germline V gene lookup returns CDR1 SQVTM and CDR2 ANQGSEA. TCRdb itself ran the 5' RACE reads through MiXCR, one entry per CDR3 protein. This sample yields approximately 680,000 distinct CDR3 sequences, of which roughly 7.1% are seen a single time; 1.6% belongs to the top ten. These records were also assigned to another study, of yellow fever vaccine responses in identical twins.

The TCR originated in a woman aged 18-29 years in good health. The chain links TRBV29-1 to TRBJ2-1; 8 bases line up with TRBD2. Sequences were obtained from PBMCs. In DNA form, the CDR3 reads TGCAGCGTTGGGCCCCGACTAGCGCGTGACAATGAGCAGTTCTTC. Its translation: CSVGPRLARDNEQFF.